Sequencing of this T cell receptor (beta chain) was carried out in a study of graft-versus-host responses after intestinal transplantation. Background on the study: Every recipient had anti-thymocyte globulin induction and 2 to 4 years of tacrolimus plus steroids. Study-wide findings and caveats: GvH clones surfaced in recipient marrow, some emerging earlier in ileum or blood.

In the case of this clone: Antigen specificity is unknown.

CDR3 length: 14 residues. Germline CDR1 and CDR2: SGHRS and YFSETQ. With 6 bases removed from V and 6 bases from J, the gap between germline ends came to 16 bases. Sequenced by immunoSEQ multiplex PCR; TCRdb stores in-frame clones only, minus some. The data contain around 110,000 clones, 87% of them singletons. This chain joins TRBV5-1 and TRBJ2-1; TRBD1 might be the D (6 bases). Sequenced material: unstimulated CD4+ T cells sorted from spleen or lymph node cells, taken before transplant. This TCR was sampled from a human donor who was the organ donor for an intestinal transplant. The CDR3: CASTEGTSPNEQFF. The DNA of the CDR3 is TGCGCCAGCACCGAAGGGACATCTCCCAATGAGCAGTTCTTC.